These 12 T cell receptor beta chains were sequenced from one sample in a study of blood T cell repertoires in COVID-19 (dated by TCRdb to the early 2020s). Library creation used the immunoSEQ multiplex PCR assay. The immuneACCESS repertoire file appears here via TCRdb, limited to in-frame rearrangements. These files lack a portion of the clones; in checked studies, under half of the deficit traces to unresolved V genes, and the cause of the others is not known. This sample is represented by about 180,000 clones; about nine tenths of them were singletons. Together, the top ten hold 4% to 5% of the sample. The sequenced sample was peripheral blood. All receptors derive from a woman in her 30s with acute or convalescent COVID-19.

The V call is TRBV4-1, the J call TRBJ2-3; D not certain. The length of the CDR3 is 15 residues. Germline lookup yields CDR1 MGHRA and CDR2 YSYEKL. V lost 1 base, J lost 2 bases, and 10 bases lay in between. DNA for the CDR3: TGCGCCAGCAGCCAAGTTACCCTAAACACAGATACGCAGTATTTT. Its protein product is CASSQVTLNTDTQYF.

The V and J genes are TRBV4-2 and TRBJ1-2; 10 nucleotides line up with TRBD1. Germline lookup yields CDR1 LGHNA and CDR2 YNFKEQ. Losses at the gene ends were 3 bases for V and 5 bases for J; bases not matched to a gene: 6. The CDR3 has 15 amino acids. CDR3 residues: CASSQADRGGYGYTF. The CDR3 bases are TGTGCCAGCAGCCAGGCGGACAGGGGGGGATATGGCTACACCTTC.

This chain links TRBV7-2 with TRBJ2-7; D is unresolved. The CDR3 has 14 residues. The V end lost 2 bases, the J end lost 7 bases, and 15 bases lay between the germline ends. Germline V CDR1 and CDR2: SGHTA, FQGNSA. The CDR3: CASSLSWIEAEQYF. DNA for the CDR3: TGTGCCAGCAGCTTATCCTGGATAGAGGCGGAGCAGTACTTC.

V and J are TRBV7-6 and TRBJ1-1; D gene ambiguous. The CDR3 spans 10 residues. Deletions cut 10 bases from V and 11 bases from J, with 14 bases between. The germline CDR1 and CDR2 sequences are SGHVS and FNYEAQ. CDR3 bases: TGTGCCAAATCACTAATTGGGGCTTTCTTT. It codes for CAKSLIGAFF.

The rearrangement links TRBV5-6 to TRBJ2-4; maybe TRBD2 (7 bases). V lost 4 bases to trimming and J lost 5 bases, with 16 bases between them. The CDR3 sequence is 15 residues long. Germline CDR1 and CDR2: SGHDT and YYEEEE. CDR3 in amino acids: CASSSGGAQENIQYF. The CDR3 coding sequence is TGTGCCAGCAGCAGTGGGGGGGCGCAAGAAAACATTCAGTACTTC.

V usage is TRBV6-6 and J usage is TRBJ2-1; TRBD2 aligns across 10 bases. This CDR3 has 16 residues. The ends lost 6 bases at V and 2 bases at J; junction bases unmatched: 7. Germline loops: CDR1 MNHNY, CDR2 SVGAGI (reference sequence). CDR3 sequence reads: CASSSSGRGPYNEQFF. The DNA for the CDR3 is TGTGCCAGCAGCTCCAGCGGGAGGGGGCCCTACAATGAGCAGTTCTTC.

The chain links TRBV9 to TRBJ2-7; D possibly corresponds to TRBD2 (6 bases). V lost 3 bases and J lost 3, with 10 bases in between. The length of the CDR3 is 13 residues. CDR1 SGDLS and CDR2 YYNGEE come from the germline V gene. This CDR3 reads CASSEAEGYEQYF. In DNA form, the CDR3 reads TGTGCCAGCAGCGAGGCGGAGGGCTACGAGCAGTACTTC.

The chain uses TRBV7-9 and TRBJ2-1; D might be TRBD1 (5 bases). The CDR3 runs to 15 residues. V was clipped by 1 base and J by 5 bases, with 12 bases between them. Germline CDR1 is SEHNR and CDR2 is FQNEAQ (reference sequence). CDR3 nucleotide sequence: TGTGCCAGCAGCTTAGACCTTGGGGCACACAATGAGCAGTTCTTC. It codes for CASSLDLGAHNEQFF.

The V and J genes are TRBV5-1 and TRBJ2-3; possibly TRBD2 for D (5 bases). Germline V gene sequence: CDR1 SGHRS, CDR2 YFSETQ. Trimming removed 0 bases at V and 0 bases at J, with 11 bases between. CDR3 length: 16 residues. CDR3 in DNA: TGCGCCAGCAGCTTGGTGGGAGACTCTAGCACAGATACGCAGTATTTT. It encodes CASSLVGDSSTDTQYF.

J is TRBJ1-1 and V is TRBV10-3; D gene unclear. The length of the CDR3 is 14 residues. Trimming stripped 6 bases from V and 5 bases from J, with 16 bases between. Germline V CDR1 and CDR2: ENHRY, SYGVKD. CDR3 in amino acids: CAIRRDTAGTEAFF. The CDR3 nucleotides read TGTGCCATCAGGAGGGATACAGCGGGGACTGAAGCTTTCTTT.

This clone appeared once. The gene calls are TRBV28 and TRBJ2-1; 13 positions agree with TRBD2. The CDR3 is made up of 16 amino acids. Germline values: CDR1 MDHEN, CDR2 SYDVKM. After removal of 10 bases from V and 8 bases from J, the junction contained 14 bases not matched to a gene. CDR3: CATIGLAGAYFDEQFF. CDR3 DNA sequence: TGTGCCACCATCGGACTAGCGGGAGCCTATTTCGATGAGCAGTTCTTC.

The CDR3 bases are TGTGCCAGCAGACCAAGCGGGAGCGGGACCCAGTACTTC. This translates into CASRPSGSGTQYF. The gene calls are TRBV27 and TRBJ2-5, with TRBD2 matching over 8 bases. In germline, CDR1 is MNHEY, CDR2 SMNVEV (reference sequence). CDR3 length: 13 residues. The V and J ends lost 6 bases and 7 bases, in that order; junction bases with no gene match: 7.